These 17 T cell receptor beta chains share one sample of origin, sequenced in a study of blood T cells in healthy people across ages. The authors ran a second PCR of about 6 to 11 cycles using a sample-barcoded 5' primer and a J-beta primer mix. MiXCR, applied by TCRdb to the 5' RACE reads, yields one record per CDR3 protein. The data show roughly 570,000 distinct CDR3 sequences, roughly a quarter seen once. Sequencing was carried out using blood. Every receptor here comes from a woman in her 70s in good health.

Comments on this clonotype: The junction departs from the called germline gene at one end, perhaps through a read error. V and J are TRBV4-2 and TRBJ2-5, with D perhaps matching TRBD2 (5 bases). The CDR3 has 11 amino acids. Germline V CDR1 and CDR2: LGHNA, YNFKEQ. CDR3 nucleotide sequence: TGTGCCAGCAGCCAGGAGGAGATCCAGTACTTC. This sequence encodes CASSQEEIQYF.

This clonotype occurred once. The genes are TRBV7-8 and TRBJ2-7; 8 nucleotides agree with TRBD1. Trimming took 3 bases from V and 0 from J; bases not matched to a gene: 7. Per germline, CDR1 SGHVS and CDR2 FQNEAQ. CDR3 length equals 16 residues. The CDR3 nucleotides read TGTGCCAGCAGCTTTGACCTGACAGGGGTCTCCTACGAGCAGTACTTC. Protein sequence: CASSFDLTGVSYEQYF.

This clonotype has only a few counts. The V and J genes are TRBV7-2 and TRBJ1-1, with D hard to call. CDR3 length equals 11 residues. V dropped 1 base and J dropped 12 bases, with 9 bases sitting between them. Per the germline V gene, CDR1 is SGHTA and CDR2 is FQGNSA. CDR3 in DNA: TGTGCCAGCAGCTTAGAGGGTAGGACTTTCTTT. Protein: CASSLEGRTFF.

The J gene is TRBJ1-5, the V gene TRBV6-1; D not resolved. Germline V gene data show CDR1 as MNHNS and CDR2 as SASEGT. Trimming pared 3 bases from V and 4 bases from J, leaving 10 bases between. CDR3 length: 14 amino acids. CDR3 sequence: CASSDGLGNQPQHF. The CDR3 DNA sequence: TGTGCCAGCAGTGATGGATTAGGGAATCAGCCCCAGCATTTT.

This sequence joins TRBV6-5 and TRBJ1-2; D gene unclear. V was pared by 2 bases and J by 3 bases, with 7 bases between. Germline V lookup: CDR1 MNHEY, CDR2 SVGAGI. The CDR3 runs to 13 residues. Here the CDR3 DNA reads TGTGCCAGCAGTTACGGAGCTGACTATGGCTACACCTTC. Amino acids: CASSYGADYGYTF.

This clonotype was detected many times. An end of the junction does not agree with germline; a read error may underlie this. V is TRBV4-3 and J is TRBJ2-2; possible D gene TRBD1, 7 bases. This CDR3 region has 14 residues. CDR1 is LGHNA and CDR2 is YSLEER in the germline V gene. The CDR3 DNA is TGTGCCAGCAGCCAGGGGGGCGGCACCGGGGAGCTGTTTTTT. Protein: CASSQGGGTGELFF.

The gene calls are TRBV10-3 and TRBJ2-3; no reliable D call. The V end was cut by 11 bases, the J end by 7 bases, with 13 bases between. The CDR3 is 11 residues long. Per germline, CDR1 ENHRY and CDR2 SYGVKD. Here the CDR3 DNA reads TGTGCCTCCTTTAAGCAGAATACGCAGTATTTT. It yields the protein CASFKQNTQYF.

The rearrangement links TRBV5-6 to TRBJ2-1; D gene uncertain. This CDR3 has 15 amino acids. The germline gives CDR1 SGHDT, CDR2 YYEEEE. The V end was cut by 2 bases, the J end by 5 bases, with 14 bases between. In nucleotides, the CDR3 is TGTGCCAGCAGCTTCCAAGGGCCGGTTGACAATGAGCAGTTCTTC. Translation gives CASSFQGPVDNEQFF.

This clonotype was counted a few times. The chain links TRBV27 to TRBJ1-4; 8 bases align to TRBD1. The CDR3 sequence is 18 residues long. The germline V gene has CDR1 MNHEY and CDR2 SMNVEV (reference sequence). V shed 0 bases, J shed 0 bases, and the junction held 6 bases outside the gene matches. The CDR3 DNA follows: TGTGCCAGCAGTTTATCGGACAGGGTAGGCTCAACTAATGAAAAACTGTTTTTT. It translates to CASSLSDRVGSTNEKLFF.

In its sample, this clonotype was seen a few times. This chain uses TRBV5-1 with TRBJ2-4; D perhaps matches TRBD2 (5 bases). Per the germline V gene, CDR1 is SGHRS and CDR2 is YFSETQ. The V end was cut by 4 bases, the J end by 8 bases, with 16 bases between. The CDR3 is made up of 14 amino acids. CDR3 in DNA: TGCGCCAGCAGCCGAGCAGCCGGGAAAGACATTCAGTACTTC. It yields the protein CASSRAAGKDIQYF. Together with reference TRBV5-1 and TRBJ2-4, the CDR3 gives the full variable domain: KAGVTQTPRYLIKTRGQQVTLSCSPISGHRSVSWYQQTPGQGLQFLFEYFSETQRNKGNFPGRFSGRQFSNSRSEMNVSTLELGDSALYLCASSRAAGKDIQYFGAGTRLSVL.

This clonotype occurred a few times. This rearrangement joins TRBV15 to TRBJ1-1; D remains ambiguous. CDR1 is LNHNV and CDR2 is YYDKDF in the germline V gene (reference sequence). There are 13 residues in the CDR3. V shed 5 bases and J shed 8 bases, with 15 bases lying between them. The CDR3 protein is CATSGEFSAEAFF. The CDR3 DNA reads TGTGCCACCAGCGGCGAATTCAGCGCCGAAGCTTTCTTT.

In this sample, this clonotype turned up a few times. The chain carries TRBV7-3 and TRBJ1-2; D not resolved. This CDR3 region has 14 residues. V gave up 0 bases and J gave up 5 bases, with 10 bases separating them. Per the germline V gene, CDR1 is SGHTA and CDR2 is FQGTGA. Here the CDR3 reads CASSLTGREYGYTF. CDR3 coding DNA: TGTGCCAGCAGCTTAACAGGTCGGGAATATGGCTACACCTTC.

The V and J genes are TRBV7-2 and TRBJ2-5; TRBD2 aligns across 10 bases. TRBJ2-1 matches the DNA end more closely, so the J call is doubtful. This CDR3 contains 14 residues. Germline loops: CDR1 SGHTA, CDR2 FQGNSA. In DNA, the CDR3 is TGTGCCAGCAGCTTAAAGGGGACTAGCGTCGAGCAGTTCTTC. It codes for CASSLKGTSVEQFF.

The CDR3: CASSPRRGAGDTQYF. CDR3 DNA: TGCGCCAGCAGCCCGCGCCGCGGGGCTGGAGATACGCAGTATTTT. V and J are TRBV10-2 and TRBJ2-3, with D tentatively TRBD2 (6 bases). Trimming pared 6 bases from V and 5 bases from J, leaving 18 bases between. CDR3 length equals 15 residues. The germline V gene encodes CDR1 WSHSY and CDR2 SAAADI.

V gene TRBV11-2 combines with J gene TRBJ2-5; possibly TRBD1 for D (5 bases). CDR1 and CDR2 (germline): SGHAT, FQNNGV. The CDR3 sequence is 16 residues long. V shed 6 bases and J shed 3 bases, with 20 bases lying between them. CDR3 in amino acids: CASRLGQIYLEETQYF. In DNA, the CDR3 is TGTGCCAGCAGGCTGGGGCAGATATACCTAGAAGAGACCCAGTACTTC.

This clonotype has only a few counts. This rearrangement joins TRBV29-1 to TRBJ2-1; tentatively, D is TRBD1 or TRBD2 (6 bases each). The DNA matches TRBJ2-7 better at its end, which makes the J call doubtful. The CDR3 totals 11 residues. Germline lookup yields CDR1 SQVTM and CDR2 ANQGSEA. The CDR3 nucleotides are TGCAGCGTTTGGAGGGGGAGCGAGCAGTACTTC. It translates to CSVWRGSEQYF.

The CDR3 loop is CASSWTDRVTGELFF. The CDR3, as DNA: TGCGCCAGCAGCTGGACCGACAGGGTCACCGGGGAGCTGTTTTTT. The chain combines TRBV4-3 with TRBJ2-2; 7 bases agree with TRBD1. The CDR3 extends over 15 amino acids. Germline loops: CDR1 LGHNA, CDR2 YSLEER. J gave up 4 bases and V 5 bases, and 7 bases lay outside the gene matches.